This TCR beta chain was captured by sequencing in a study of blood T cell repertoires in COVID-19 (dated by TCRdb to the early 2020s). Study-level background: The collaborator samples originated in the United States, Italy and Spain and spanned the acute and convalescent phases of COVID-19. Where available, HLA class I and class II types were taken from metadata supplied by the sample provider and were not determined by assay-based typing. The dataset comprised deeply sampled blood TCRbeta repertoires from subjects exposed to, actively infected with, or recovered from COVID-19. Samples were obtained from the ongoing ImmuneRACE study (first 160 participants) and from some 1,300 subjects provided by 6 global collaborators. The repertoires were released in a freely available public database intended as a resource for research on the immune response to SARS-CoV-2. Sample metadata almost always included a de-identified subject ID, COVID-19 status, age in years and sex. The material from the prospective study consisted of cDNA or gDNA derived from T cells, B-cell-depleted T cells, or PBMCs. Broader findings and caveats from the paper: How much clinical and demographic metadata was included differed by source and by participant, and the metadata was provided uncurated.

The CDR3 contains 16 residues, cysteine and phenylalanine counted. Left in the record is the CDR3 DNA by itself, 48 bases read in frame from the first base. CDR1 and CDR2 are drawn from the germline V gene: SGHAT, FQNNGV. Between the V and J ends, shortened by 5 bases and 1 base respectively, the junction contains 16 bases. In Seattle, one collaborating source enrolled patients while the infection was active and tracked those patients longitudinally over the course of disease. Collaborating institutions collected whole blood in K2EDTA tubes following their own protocols. For TCRbeta analysis, collaborators shipped samples in one of three forms: frozen whole blood, isolated PBMCs, or DNA extracted from either of those sample types. This clone was seen a single time. There is no known antigen for this receptor. No much larger clone is present one base from it, and per-base qualities are unavailable.

TCRbeta CDR3 regions were amplified from genomic DNA using the immunoSEQ Assay, a bias-controlled multiplex PCR. The study's processing was this. Within the assay, amplification of reference gene primers was used to estimate how many nucleated cells each sample contained. Sequence reads were collapsed and filtered to measure the absolute abundance of every unique TCRbeta CDR3 rearrangement. Productive Simpson clonality was computed per sample as the square root of Simpson's diversity index over productive rearrangements. Held by TCRdb, this immuneACCESS table contains in-frame sequences only and omits some clones. Under half of the omission traces to an unresolved V gene where checked; the cause of the rest is unknown. Clone size and V and J calls were adopted from that table, with D and trimming inferred from the DNA. The sample yields some 160,000 clones; around 87% were counted once. 2% to 3% of the sample lies in the top ten.

Recombination linked TRBV11-2 to TRBJ2-3; the D segment could be TRBD1, given 6 matching bases. The specimen sequenced was peripheral blood. The sequence was collected from a woman of 80 years or more with COVID-19, enrolled during active disease. The sequence in DNA is TGTGCCAGCAGCCCTCTCCTCGGACAGCGCACAGATACGCAGTATTTT. Protein translation: CASSPLLGQRTDTQYF.